This record covers a single T cell receptor beta chain. The antigen is unknown. This entry belongs to a study of cytomegalovirus exposure and HLA in healthy donors. As for the study in general: Caucasian-associated ancestry cluster membership applied to 75% to 85% of nearly 400 genotyped donors.

Study-wide points: It is likely that the observed cluster of highly shared sequence variants was a sequencing artifact.

PCR involved 60 Vbeta and 13 Jbeta primers. Profiling relied on immunoSEQ multiplex PCR, and the TCRdb table lists in-frame clones only, not all of them. The sample contains 30,000 to 50,000 clones, 60% to 70% of which appear only once. This clonotype was sampled from a man aged 35 to 55 in good health and CMV-seronegative. Sample: PBMCs.

Written as DNA, the CDR3 is TGTGCCAGCAGTGAGACAGGGGAATACGCTGAAGCTTTCTTT. Amino acid sequence: CASSETGEYAEAFF. The V and J genes are TRBV25-1 and TRBJ1-1; 8 nucleotides match TRBD1. The V gene's germline CDR1 is MGHDK and CDR2 SYGVNS. V shed 3 bases and J 6 bases; nucleotides not matched to a gene: 6. The CDR3 has 14 residues.